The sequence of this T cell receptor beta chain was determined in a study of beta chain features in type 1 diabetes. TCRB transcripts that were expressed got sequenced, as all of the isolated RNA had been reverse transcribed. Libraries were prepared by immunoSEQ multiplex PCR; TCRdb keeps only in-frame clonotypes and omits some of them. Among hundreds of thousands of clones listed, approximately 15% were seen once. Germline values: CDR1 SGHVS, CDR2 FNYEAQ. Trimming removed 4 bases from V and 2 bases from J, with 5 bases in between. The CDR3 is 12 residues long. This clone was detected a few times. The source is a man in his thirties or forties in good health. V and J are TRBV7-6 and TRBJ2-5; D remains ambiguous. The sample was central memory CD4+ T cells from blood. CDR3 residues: CASSWIQETQYF. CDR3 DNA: TGTGCCAGCAGCTGGATACAAGAGACCCAGTACTTC.